This T cell receptor beta chain was documented in a study of shared clonotypes between healthy human individuals (dated by TCRdb to 2018 to 2020). Study-level background: A couple of women and a few men aged 18 to 49 years were included in the cohort. The study deeply sequenced blood TCR repertoires of about 5 healthy adults to estimate repertoire size and the extent of clonotype sharing between individuals. Each donor's leukapheresis produced roughly between roughly 0.85 and 9 billion PBMCs. For each donor, CD4 naive and CD4 memory were each given three plates, CD8 naive was given two plates, and CD8 memory was given one plate. To increase sequencing depth and limit assay-specific biases, different laboratories used diverse techniques to prepare libraries and sequence TCR repertoires. Paper-wide results and their limitations: Compared with non-shared clonotypes, clonotypes shared by all four sorted-subset donors had higher generation probabilities. Estimated clonotype richness was generally larger for naive than for memory subsets. Sampling was restricted to blood, and TCR repertoires in tissues likely differ from the TCR repertoires found in blood. Based on pairwise subsampling, the degree of clonotype sharing among donors was expected to be affected by sequencing depth. Because the study included a small number of donors, the genetic and exposure-history diversity represented was limited. Roughly 5% of naive CD4, around 3.6% of naive CD8, 2% to 2.5% of memory CD4, and over 0.35% of memory CD8 clonotypes were shared across several donors. Rarefaction of sorted-subset datasets indicated incomplete sequencing despite the large sequencing depth.

Using the deep immunoSEQ assay, multiplex PCR amplified TCR CDR3 regions from genomic DNA. Extracted genomic DNA from each cell subset was distributed evenly across all wells of several immunoSEQ 96-well plates, and each plate was treated as a replicate. Each replicate PCR for sorted subsets received approximately 220 ng genomic DNA, equal to 28,000 or so T cell genomes. Purified libraries were quantified with a Qubit 3.0 fluorometer, sized on a Bioanalyzer 2100, and re-quantified with the KAPA Library Quantification kit. Every immunoSEQ 96-well plate was sequenced on a dedicated single-read 150-cycle Illumina NextSeq 550 flow cell. In the authors' own workflow: Because the immunoSEQ output held only junctional sequences and lacked quality scores, the filtering could not match the filtering applied to full-length reads. Sequences were annotated with PyIR, a Python wrapper for IgBLAST v1.9, and V/J genes and CDR3 were assigned using IMGT germline references. Reads with weak V/J assignments (E-value above 1e-6), missing CDR3, stop codons, out-of-frame junctions, or ambiguous translated residues were removed. V3J clonotypes were defined as sequences sharing an identical inferred V gene, J gene, and CDR3 amino acid sequence. Percentage overlap between repertoires was calculated by dividing the number of shared unique clonotypes by the size of the smaller repertoire. Repertoire richness was assessed with RTK rarefaction, the Chao1 estimator, and Recon v2.1 estimates of unobserved clonotypes. For all TCRbeta clonotypes obtained by the gDNA method from a few donors, generation probabilities were computed with OLGA. TCRdb retrieved this table from immuneACCESS and kept in-frame rearrangements only. Not all clones are present; in checked studies, unresolved V genes account for under half, and no reason is known for the remainder. V and J calls and clone size come straight from that table; D and trimming were deduced from the DNA. A total of a few million clones appear in this sample, 90% to 97% of them only once. In total, the top ten clones hold around 0.13% of the sample.

From cysteine to phenylalanine, the CDR3 is 14 amino acids long. Just CDR3 DNA is preserved here, 42 bases in frame from base 1. V is shortened by 2 bases, J by 9 bases, and the region joining them spans 14 bases. CDR1 and CDR2 are read off the germline V gene (reference sequence) as MNHNY and SVGAGI. Healthy HIV-negative adults with no recently reported acute infections or vaccinations were included as donors. Every donor was a Caucasian adult living in Nashville, Tennessee, USA. CD4+ T cells were enriched by magnetic negative selection; naive cells were then positively selected on CD45RA, and the negative fraction formed the memory subset. Blood was obtained by leukapheresis, after which PBMCs were separated by Ficoll-Histopaque density gradient centrifugation and cryopreserved in liquid nitrogen vapor phase. Purity and quantity of every magnetically sorted T cell population were checked by analytical flow cytometry. From each sorted fraction, genomic DNA was isolated and quantified by UV absorbance on a Nanodrop 2000c.

Concerning this clone itself: The antigen it binds to is not known. Qualities for individual bases were not recorded, and no much larger clone is one base off.

Recombination connected TRBV6-6 to TRBJ2-1; TRBD1 is a possible D gene, resting on 5 matching bases. This clonotype was obtained from a man aged 18 to 29 in good health. The sequenced sample consisted of naive CD4+ T cells sorted from blood. The cell subset or site label here, explained by the study, means: CD45RA+ positively selected. The nucleotide sequence reads as follows: TGTGCCAGCAGTTACACAAGACAGCTCGGTGAGCAGTTCTTC. Its coded protein is CASSYTRQLGEQFF.